Presented here are 16 T cell receptor beta chains from one specimen sequenced in a study of cytomegalovirus exposure and HLA in healthy donors. The primer mix had 60 Vbeta and 13 Jbeta primers. Method: immunoSEQ multiplex PCR; TCRdb's copy keeps in-frame clones and lacks some. The table shows 100,000 to 150,000 clones, with about 15% occurring only once. Sequenced: PBMCs. The receptors come from a female donor in good health and CMV-seropositive.

This clone was seen more than once but under ten times. The CDR3 nucleotides read TGTGCCAGCTCACCCACTAGCGGGGGGGCTGGGGAGACCCAGTACTTC. Translating gives CASSPTSGGAGETQYF. The chain combines TRBV18 with TRBJ2-5; 13 bases are shared with TRBD2. This CDR3 has 16 amino acids. V lost 3 bases, J lost 5 bases, and 6 bases stayed unmatched. Germline V gene sequence: CDR1 KGHSH, CDR2 LQKENI.

This clone was counted a few times. The chain couples TRBV18 to TRBJ1-1, with TRBD1 matching 7 bases. This CDR3 comprises 15 residues. V lost 3 bases to trimming and J lost 3 bases; unmatched junction nucleotides: 7. In germline, CDR1 is KGHSH, CDR2 LQKENI. In DNA form, the CDR3 reads TGTGCCAGCTCACCGCGGACAGGCGGGGACACTGAAGCTTTCTTT. Its translation: CASSPRTGGDTEAFF.

The V and J genes are TRBV28 and TRBJ2-7, with 7 bases that match TRBD1. The CDR3 runs 14 residues. Germline CDR1 MDHEN, CDR2 SYDVKM. V was clipped by 7 bases and J by 6 bases; unmatched bases: 12. This CDR3 is CASNRDLGGAEQYF. DNA for the CDR3: TGTGCCAGCAATAGGGACCTAGGGGGCGCCGAGCAGTACTTC.

This clone was counted between two and nine times. V and J are TRBV4-2 and TRBJ2-7; D uncertain. This CDR3 spans 13 amino acids. Germline assignment: CDR1 LGHNA and CDR2 YNFKEQ. The ends were cut back, 5 bases at V and 2 bases at J, with 10 bases in the middle. The CDR3 DNA follows: TGTGCCAGCAGCAATACAGTCGCCTACGAGCAGTACTTC. Protein sequence: CASSNTVAYEQYF.

This clone has a handful of counts. This rearrangement joins TRBV7-9 to TRBJ1-2; 8 nucleotides agree with TRBD1. CDR1 is SEHNR, CDR2 FQNEAQ, per germline (reference sequence). This CDR3 region has 14 residues. Unmatched junction bases numbered 7, after V lost 4 bases and J lost 6 bases. This CDR3 is CASSWTGFRNGYTF. In DNA, the CDR3 is TGTGCCAGCAGCTGGACAGGGTTTAGGAATGGCTACACCTTC.

The rearrangement joins TRBV30 to TRBJ1-3; D gene ambiguous. V was shortened by 4 bases and J by 4 bases, with 23 bases between the two germline ends. Germline CDR1 reads GTSNPN; CDR2 reads SVGIG (reference sequence). The CDR3 runs to 17 residues. The CDR3 protein is CAWTYAAGSPLGNTIYF. The CDR3 nucleotides are TGTGCCTGGACCTACGCGGCGGGGTCCCCTCTCGGAAACACCATATATTTT. The variable domain in full, with the rest retrieved from reference TRBV30 and TRBJ1-3, is SQTIHQWPATLVQPVGSPLSLECTVEGTSNPNLYWYRQAAGRGLQLLFYSVGIGQISSEVPQNLSASRPQDRQFILSSKKLLLSDSGFYLCAWTYAAGSPLGNTIYFGEGSWLTVV.

V usage is TRBV6-4 and J usage is TRBJ1-1; 8 bases agree with TRBD1. The CDR3 covers 13 residues. In germline, CDR1 is MRHNA, CDR2 SNTAGT. The V and J ends lost 6 bases and 8 bases, in that order; junction bases with no gene match: 8. The DNA for the CDR3 is TGTGCCAGCAGCGCGACAGGGGCTGCGGAAGCTTTCTTT. This sequence encodes CASSATGAAEAFF.

The chain links TRBV5-1 to TRBJ2-3; 10 bases agree with TRBD2. Germline V gene sequence: CDR1 SGHRS, CDR2 YFSETQ. V shed 2 bases and J 6 bases; nucleotides not matched to a gene: 3. The CDR3 runs 14 residues. The CDR3 nucleotides are TGCGCCAGCAGCTTAGGGACTAGCGCCGATACGCAGTATTTT. Protein sequence: CASSLGTSADTQYF.

The chain combines TRBV5-1 with TRBJ2-7; TRBD2 might be the D (7 bases). With 0 bases removed from V and 6 bases from J, the gap between germline ends came to 22 bases. The CDR3 is 17 amino acids. Per the germline V gene, CDR1 is SGHRS and CDR2 is YFSETQ. The CDR3 reads CASSLAISGEGVGEQYF. The CDR3 region has the DNA TGCGCCAGCAGCTTGGCCATCTCGGGGGAGGGGGTGGGCGAGCAGTACTTC.

The gene calls are TRBV19 and TRBJ1-2, with D perhaps TRBD1 (6 bases). V shed 6 bases and J shed 7 bases, with 18 bases lying between them. Per the germline V gene, CDR1 is LNHDA and CDR2 is SQIVND (reference sequence). The CDR3 spans 14 residues. As DNA, the CDR3 is TGTGCCAGTAGCCATCCGCAGGGGCCAGGTGGCTACACCTTC. It specifies CASSHPQGPGGYTF.

This clone has just a few counts. The rearrangement links TRBV7-9 to TRBJ2-1; 9 nucleotides agree with TRBD1. Germline assignment: CDR1 SEHNR and CDR2 FQNEAQ (reference sequence). Trimming cost V 1 base and J 3 bases; bases outside gene matches: 4. The CDR3 totals 16 residues. The DNA of the CDR3 is TGTGCCAGCAGCTTAGGGGGGACAGGGTTCTACAATGAGCAGTTCTTC. Its translation is CASSLGGTGFYNEQFF.

This sequence joins TRBV15 and TRBJ1-2; the match to TRBD1 covers 8 bases. The CDR3 is 14 amino acids. Trimming removed 0 bases from V and 8 bases from J; junction bases left unmatched: 5. The germline V gene has CDR1 LNHNV and CDR2 YYDKDF (reference sequence). CDR3 nucleotide sequence: TGTGCCACCAGCAGAGAGCAACAGGGGGGCGGCTACACCTTC. Translation: CATSREQQGGGYTF.

This clone has more than one count but fewer than ten. The rearrangement links TRBV5-1 to TRBJ2-7, with TRBD2 matching 7 bases. V shed 4 bases, J shed 0 bases, and the junction held 4 bases outside the gene matches. The CDR3 is 14 residues long. CDR1 SGHRS and CDR2 YFSETQ come from the germline V gene. The CDR3, as DNA: TGCGCCAGCAGCCGACCTAGCGGCTCCTACGAGCAGTACTTC. It codes for CASSRPSGSYEQYF. The full variable domain, with the rest looked up from reference TRBV5-1 and TRBJ2-7, is KAGVTQTPRYLIKTRGQQVTLSCSPISGHRSVSWYQQTPGQGLQFLFEYFSETQRNKGNFPGRFSGRQFSNSRSEMNVSTLELGDSALYLCASSRPSGSYEQYFGPGTRLTVT.

The chain joins TRBV28 to TRBJ1-6, with D possibly being TRBD1 (5 bases). V was shortened by 3 bases and J by 7 bases, with 13 bases between the two germline ends. The CDR3 consists of 15 residues. Per the germline V gene, CDR1 is MDHEN and CDR2 is SYDVKM. CDR3 protein: CASSFPDRTNSPLHF. The CDR3 DNA is TGTGCCAGCAGTTTTCCCGACAGAACAAATTCACCCCTCCACTTT.

A word on this clone: In the same sample, other DNA sequences code for this CDR3. The rearrangement uses TRBV19 and TRBJ1-2; the match to TRBD1 covers 7 bases. J gave up 4 bases and V 1 base, and 0 bases lay outside the gene matches. Per germline, CDR1 LNHDA and CDR2 SQIVND (reference sequence). The CDR3 covers 13 residues. The CDR3 loop reads CASSIGQGYGYTF. For the CDR3, the DNA is TGTGCCAGTAGTATAGGACAGGGCTATGGCTACACCTTC.

The rearrangement joins TRBV19 to TRBJ2-1; 7 nucleotides align to TRBD1. The CDR3 contains 16 residues. The V gene's germline CDR1 is LNHDA and CDR2 SQIVND (reference sequence). Germline trimming cut 3 bases from V and 2 bases from J; bases unmatched to any gene: 7. CDR3 loop: CASSMGTGAPYNEQFF. The CDR3 DNA reads as TGTGCCAGTAGTATGGGAACAGGGGCTCCCTACAATGAGCAGTTCTTC.